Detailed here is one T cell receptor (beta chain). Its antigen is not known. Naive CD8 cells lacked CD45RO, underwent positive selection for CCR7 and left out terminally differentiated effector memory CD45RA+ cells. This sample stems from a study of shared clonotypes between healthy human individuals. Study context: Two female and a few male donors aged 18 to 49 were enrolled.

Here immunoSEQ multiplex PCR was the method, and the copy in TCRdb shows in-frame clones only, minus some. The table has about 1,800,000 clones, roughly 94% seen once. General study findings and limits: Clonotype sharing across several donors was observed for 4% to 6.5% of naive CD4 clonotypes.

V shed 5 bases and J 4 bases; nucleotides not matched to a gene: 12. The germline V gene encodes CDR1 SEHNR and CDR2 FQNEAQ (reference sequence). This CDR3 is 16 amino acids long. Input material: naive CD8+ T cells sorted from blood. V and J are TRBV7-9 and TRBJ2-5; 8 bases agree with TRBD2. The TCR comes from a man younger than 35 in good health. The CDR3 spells CASSAPPGLGGETQYF. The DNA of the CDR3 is TGTGCCAGCAGCGCCCCACCGGGACTAGGGGGAGAGACCCAGTACTTC.